A single T cell receptor beta chain is shown here with its context. These data come from a study of a mutant IDH1 vaccine in newly diagnosed glioma. The wider study: Males made up roughly 62% and females roughly 40% of treated patients, whose mean age was roughly 40 years. Most patients had received both radiotherapy and temozolomide, the prior options being radiotherapy, temozolomide, or both.

The sample's time point: baseline, week 1 (first vaccination visit). Treatment described: pre-vaccination baseline after standard-of-care therapy. This CDR3 region has 16 residues. Per the germline V gene, CDR1 is SGHRS and CDR2 is YFSETQ. V shed 4 bases and J 0 bases; nucleotides not matched to a gene: 5. The method was immunoSEQ multiplex PCR; TCRdb's version includes in-frame clones alone and lacks a portion of them. Here the sample spans some 22,000 clones, 80% to 95% being singletons. This TCR was recovered from a young man with glioma. The material was PBMCs, obtained from a glioma patient treated with radiotherapy, temozolomide or both. The chain recombines TRBV5-1 with TRBJ2-5; 11 nucleotides line up with TRBD1. This CDR3 reads CASSGGTGGYQETQYF. CDR3 DNA sequence: TGCGCCAGCAGCGGGGGGACAGGGGGGTACCAAGAGACCCAGTACTTC.